The 2 T cell receptor beta chains below come from one sample, sequenced in a study of blood T cell repertoires in COVID-19 (dated by TCRdb to 2018 to 2021). Libraries were made using the immunoSEQ multiplex PCR assay. TCRdb limited this immuneACCESS table to in-frame rearrangements with V and J called. A share of clones is missing; checked studies link under half to unresolved V genes, and the rest is unexplained. Here the sample has about 36,000 clones; roughly nine tenths occur a single time. The ten largest account for around 5% of the sample. The sample consisted of peripheral blood. The receptors originated from a human donor in a cohort sampled during active COVID-19.

The chain uses TRBV5-4 and TRBJ2-4, with 10 nucleotides matching TRBD1. The germline CDR1 and CDR2 sequences are SGHNT and YYREEE (reference sequence). The J segment lost 8 bases and the V segment lost 2 bases, leaving 4 bases of the junction unmatched. The length of the CDR3 is 14 residues. The CDR3 is CASSLRDRGDIQYF. For the CDR3, the DNA is TGTGCCAGCAGCTTAAGGGACAGGGGTGACATTCAGTACTTC.

This clone was seen only once. The rearrangement links TRBV5-5 to TRBJ1-1; tentatively, D is TRBD1 (6 bases). The CDR3 runs 12 residues. Per the germline V gene, CDR1 is SGHKS and CDR2 is YYEKEE (reference sequence). V gave up 0 bases and J gave up 11 bases, with 11 bases separating them. CDR3 DNA: TGTGCCAGCAGCTTGGGGGCAGGGGACGCTTTCTTT. Its translation is CASSLGAGDAFF.